These 5 T cell receptor beta chains originate from one sample sequenced in a study of cytomegalovirus exposure and HLA in healthy donors. Only in-frame clones appear in the TCRdb table, and some are missing; sequencing was by immunoSEQ multiplex PCR. The sample lists roughly 80,000 clones, 94% occurring once. Material: PBMCs. These receptor sequences come from a woman between 18 and 29 years old in good health and CMV-seropositive.

This chain joins TRBV7-9 and TRBJ2-3; 8 positions agree with TRBD2. Germline V gene data show CDR1 as SEHNR and CDR2 as FQNEAQ (reference sequence). V dropped 3 bases and J dropped 3; count of bases not matched to a gene: 8. This CDR3 has 16 amino acids. CDR3: CASSFGSGRSTDTQYF. As DNA, the CDR3 is TGTGCCAGCAGCTTCGGGAGCGGGAGATCGACAGATACGCAGTATTTT.

The rearrangement joins TRBV19 to TRBJ2-2; 9 positions match TRBD2. Germline loops: CDR1 LNHDA, CDR2 SQIVND (reference sequence). V lost 3 bases to trimming and J lost 7 bases; unmatched junction nucleotides: 15. The length of the CDR3 is 18 residues. The CDR3 protein is CASSMTGTSINHGGELFF. The CDR3, as DNA: TGTGCCAGTAGTATGACCGGGACTAGCATTAATCATGGCGGGGAGCTGTTTTTT.

The rearrangement uses TRBV19 and TRBJ2-7, with TRBD1 matching over 7 bases. The germline V gene has CDR1 LNHDA and CDR2 SQIVND (reference sequence). There are 15 residues in the CDR3. V gave up 1 base and J gave up 1 base; unmatched junction bases: 4. DNA for the CDR3: TGTGCCAGTAGTATAGGGCGACAGGGTTCCTACGAGCAGTACTTC. This translates into CASSIGRQGSYEQYF.

This sequence joins TRBV11-2 and TRBJ1-2; unclear D gene. This CDR3 spans 13 amino acids. The germline V gene has CDR1 SGHAT and CDR2 FQNNGV. Trimming pared 4 bases from V and 4 bases from J, leaving 10 bases between. The CDR3 sequence is CASSSRGFYGYTF. CDR3 nucleotide sequence: TGTGCCAGCAGCTCACGAGGGTTCTATGGCTACACCTTC.

CDR3 nucleotides: TGTGCCAGCAGCTTCGATCCCCGGGGGGATACGCAGTATTTT. Residues: CASSFDPRGDTQYF. This chain joins TRBV5-6 and TRBJ2-3; maybe TRBD2 (6 bases). V was pared by 2 bases and J by 6 bases, with 13 bases between. From germline, CDR1 is SGHDT and CDR2 YYEEEE. The CDR3 runs to 14 residues.